This T cell receptor beta chain was recovered during a study of T cells in Graves' hyperthyroidism and ophthalmopathy. Amplification targeted TCR beta CDR3 regions from RNA transcripts. The HTBI primer set drove a first-round RT-PCR of the TCR CDR3. TCRdb itself ran the multiplex PCR reads through MiXCR, one entry per CDR3 protein. Of approximately 28,000 distinct CDR3 sequences listed, nearly 45% were seen once; the top ten hold about a tenth. The patients, who ranged from 18 to 65 in age, presented with newly diagnosed hyperthyroidism lasting under 2 months. Clinical symptoms, serum thyroxine, TRAb, thyroid ultrasound and orbital computed tomography established diagnosis. The CDR3 extends over 15 amino acids. Germline CDR1 and CDR2: ENHRY and SYGVKD. V was cut by 3 bases and J by 5 bases, with 14 bases left in between.

The receptor was derived from a woman in her 30s with Graves' hyperthyroidism. Material: blood. This chain uses TRBV10-3 with TRBJ2-1; D call uncertain. The CDR3 spells CAISEVTNGHNEQFF. CDR3 sequence (DNA): TGTGCCATCAGTGAAGTAACCAACGGACACAATGAGCAGTTCTTC.